The source of this T cell receptor (beta chain) is a study of post-analysis software for immune sequencing data. Study background: Progressive-relapsing, secondary progressive and relapsing-remitting multiple sclerosis were among the disease courses included.

Unique molecular identifiers featured in each of the TCR beta cDNA libraries. TCRdb analysed the PCR reads with MiXCR anew, one entry per CDR3 protein. The table includes about 770,000 distinct CDR3 sequences, roughly 46% detected once. Comments on this clonotype: What it binds is not known.

Broader study findings: Patients showed TRBV5-6, TRBV5-1 and TRBV20-1 among a handful of TRBV segments more frequent than in controls. The authors found that F measure strongly co-clustered same-batch samples. Controls had significantly higher normalized Chao1 diversity than multiple sclerosis patients.

The CDR3 consists of 14 residues. In germline, CDR1 is SNHLY, CDR2 FYNNEI. V lost 6 bases and J 6 bases, leaving 12 bases between the germline ends. Sequencing was done on a sample of blood. The clonotype originates from a girl under 18 with multiple sclerosis. The V call is TRBV2, the J call TRBJ1-6; TRBD1 is a possible D gene (6 bases). The CDR3 sequence: CASREGVVNSPLHF. The CDR3 DNA reads as TGTGCCAGCAGGGAGGGGGTGGTTAATTCACCCCTCCACTTT. The full variable domain, in which reference TRBV2 and TRBJ1-6 provide the parts outside the CDR3, is EPEVTQTPSHQVTQMGQEVILRCVPISNHLYFYWYRQILGQKVEFLVSFYNNEISEKSEIFDDQFSVERPDGSNFTLKIRSTKLEDSAMYFCASREGVVNSPLHFGNGTRLTVT.